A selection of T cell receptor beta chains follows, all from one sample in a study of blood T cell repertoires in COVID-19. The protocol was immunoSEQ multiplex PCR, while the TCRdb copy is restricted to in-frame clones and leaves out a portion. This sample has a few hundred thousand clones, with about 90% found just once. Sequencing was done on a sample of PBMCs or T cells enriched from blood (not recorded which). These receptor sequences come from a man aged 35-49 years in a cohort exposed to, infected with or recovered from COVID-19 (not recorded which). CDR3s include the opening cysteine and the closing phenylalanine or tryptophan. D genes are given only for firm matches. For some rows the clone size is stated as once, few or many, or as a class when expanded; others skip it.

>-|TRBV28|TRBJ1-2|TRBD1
TGTGCCAGCACTGCGGACAGGGGTGTGGGCTACACCTTC
CASTADRGVGYTF
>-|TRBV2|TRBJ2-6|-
TGTGCCAGCAGGGGGCCTGGGGCCAACGTCCTGACTTTC
CASRGPGANVLTF
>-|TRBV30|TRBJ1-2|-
TGTGCCTGGAGTGCTGGGGGCGGGGGCTACACCTTC
CAWSAGGGGYTF
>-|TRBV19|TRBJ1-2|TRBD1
TGTGCCAGTAGTATATTCCAGGGGGGCTTCTACTATGGCTACACCTTC
CASSIFQGGFYYGYTF
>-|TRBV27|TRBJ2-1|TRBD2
TGTGCCAGCAGTGAGAGGGAGGGAGAGCAGTTCTTC
CASSEREGEQFF
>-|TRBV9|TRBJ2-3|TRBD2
TGTGCCAGCAACCAAGGGAAGGGACTAGCGGGAGGGCCGGCAGATACGCAGTATTTT
CASNQGKGLAGGPADTQYF
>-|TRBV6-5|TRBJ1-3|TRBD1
TGTGCCAGCAGTAGGGACAGTGGATCTGGAAACACCATATATTTT
CASSRDSGSGNTIYF
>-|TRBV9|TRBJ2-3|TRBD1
TGTGCCAGCAGCGTGTTCCCAACTCAGGGGGCAGATACGCAGTATTTT
CASSVFPTQGADTQYF
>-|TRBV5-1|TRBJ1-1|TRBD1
TGCGCCAGCAGCTTGGACAGGGGGAACACTGAAGCTTTCTTT
CASSLDRGNTEAFF
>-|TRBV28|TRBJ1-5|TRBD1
TGTGCCAGCAGTCGACAGGGGGGGGGCAATCAGCCCCAGCATTTT
CASSRQGGGNQPQHF
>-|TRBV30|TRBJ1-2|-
TGTGCCTGGAGCAGGGGAGACTATGGCTACACCTTC
CAWSRGDYGYTF
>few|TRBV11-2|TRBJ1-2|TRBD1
TGTGCCAGCAGCACTCGACAGGGGGCCTTAAATGGCTACACCTTC
CASSTRQGALNGYTF
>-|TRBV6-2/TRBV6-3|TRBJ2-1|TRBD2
TGTGCCAGCAGTTCACGGACTAGCGGGAGCCCCTGGTCCTACAATGAGCAGTTCTTC
CASSSRTSGSPWSYNEQFF
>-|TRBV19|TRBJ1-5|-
TGTGCCAGTAGTACCGCTCGCGGCTATAGCAATCAGCCCCAGCATTTT
CASSTARGYSNQPQHF
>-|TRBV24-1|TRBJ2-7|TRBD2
TGTGCCACCAGCGATAGCGGGAGGGCCCCCAGCGAGCAGTACTTC
CATSDSGRAPSEQYF